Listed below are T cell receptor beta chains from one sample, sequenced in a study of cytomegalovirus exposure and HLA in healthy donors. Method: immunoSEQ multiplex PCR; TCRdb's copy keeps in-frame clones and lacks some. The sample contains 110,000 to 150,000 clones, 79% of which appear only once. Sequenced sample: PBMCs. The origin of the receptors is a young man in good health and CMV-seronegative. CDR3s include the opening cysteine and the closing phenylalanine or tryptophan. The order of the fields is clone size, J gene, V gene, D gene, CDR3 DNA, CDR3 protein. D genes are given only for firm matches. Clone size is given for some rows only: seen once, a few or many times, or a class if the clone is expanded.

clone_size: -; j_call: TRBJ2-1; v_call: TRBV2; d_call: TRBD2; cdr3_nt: TGTGCCAGCGGGAGGGCTAGCGGGGGTAGACATGAGCAGTTCTTC; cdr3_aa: CASGRASGGRHEQFF
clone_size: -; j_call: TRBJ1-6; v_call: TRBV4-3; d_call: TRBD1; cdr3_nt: TGCGCCAGCAGCCAAGATGGGGGACAGAAATCACCCCTCCACTTT; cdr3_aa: CASSQDGGQKSPLHF
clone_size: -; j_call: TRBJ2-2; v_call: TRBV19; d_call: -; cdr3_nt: TGTGCCAGTAGGGAGACGGGAAACACCGGGGAGCTGTTTTTT; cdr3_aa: CASRETGNTGELFF
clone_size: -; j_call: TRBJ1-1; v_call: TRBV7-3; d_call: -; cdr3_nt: TGTGCCAGCAGCTCCTACGAGGGGGTCGGCTGGAAGAACACTGAAGCTTTCTTT; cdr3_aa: CASSSYEGVGWKNTEAFF
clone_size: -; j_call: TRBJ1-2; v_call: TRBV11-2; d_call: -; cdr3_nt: TGTGCCAGCAGCCAAGCGGGGGGCAACTATGGCTACACCTTC; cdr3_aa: CASSQAGGNYGYTF
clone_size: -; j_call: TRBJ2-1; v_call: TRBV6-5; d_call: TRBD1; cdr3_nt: TGTGCCAGCGCCGGGACAGGGGCCCCCGTGGCGTGGCAGTTCTTC; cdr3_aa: CASAGTGAPVAWQFF
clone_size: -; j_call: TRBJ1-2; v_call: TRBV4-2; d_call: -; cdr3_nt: TGTGCCAGCAGCCAAGATACGGGGAACTATGGCTACACCTTC; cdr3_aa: CASSQDTGNYGYTF
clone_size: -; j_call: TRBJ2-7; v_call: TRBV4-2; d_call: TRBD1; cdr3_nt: TGTGCCAGCAGCCAGGGGACAGGCTACGAGCAGTACTTC; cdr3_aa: CASSQGTGYEQYF
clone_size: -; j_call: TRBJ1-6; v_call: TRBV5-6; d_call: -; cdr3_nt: TGTGCCAGCAGCTTGGGACAGGATATCTCACCCCTCCACTTT; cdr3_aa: CASSLGQDISPLHF
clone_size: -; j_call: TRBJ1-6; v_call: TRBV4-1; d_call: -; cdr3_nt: TGCGCCAGCAGCCAATCTGAAGGGGAAAGTTGGTCACCCCTCCACTTT; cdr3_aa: CASSQSEGESWSPLHF
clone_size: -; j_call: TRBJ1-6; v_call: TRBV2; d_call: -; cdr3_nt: TGTGCCAGCAGTGGTAGCAGGGTGGATTCACCCCTCCACTTT; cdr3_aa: CASSGSRVDSPLHF
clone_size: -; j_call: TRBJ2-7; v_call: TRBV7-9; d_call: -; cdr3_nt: TGTGCCAGCAGCTTAGCGGGCCTTCGACGGTACGAGCAGTACTTC; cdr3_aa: CASSLAGLRRYEQYF
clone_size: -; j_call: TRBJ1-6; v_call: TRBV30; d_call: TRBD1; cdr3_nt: TGTGCCTGGAGTGTCGTGGAGACAGGGGGAATTAATTCACCCCTCCACTTT; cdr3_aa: CAWSVVETGGINSPLHF
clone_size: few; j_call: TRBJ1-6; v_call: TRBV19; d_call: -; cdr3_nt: TGTGCCAGTAGTACAGAGAGCTCCTATAATTCACCCCTCCACTTT; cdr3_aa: CASSTESSYNSPLHF
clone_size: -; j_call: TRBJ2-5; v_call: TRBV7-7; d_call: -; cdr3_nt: TGTGCTAGCAGCTCCGGGAGAGCGGGAGAGACCCAGTACTTC; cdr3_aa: CASSSGRAGETQYF
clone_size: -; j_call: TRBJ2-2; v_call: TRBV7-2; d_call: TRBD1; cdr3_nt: TGTGCCAGCAGCTTAACTTCCGCCCGGGACAGACAAACCGGGGAGCTGTTTTTT; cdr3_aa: CASSLTSARDRQTGELFF
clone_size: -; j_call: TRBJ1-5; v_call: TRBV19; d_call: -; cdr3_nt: TGTGCCAGTAGTATAGTAGGGGCTTATAGCAATCAGCCCCAGCATTTT; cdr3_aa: CASSIVGAYSNQPQHF
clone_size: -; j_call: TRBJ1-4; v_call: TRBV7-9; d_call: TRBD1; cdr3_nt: TGTGCCAGCAGCTTAGACAGGGGGGCGTTTGAAAAACTGTTTTTT; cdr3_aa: CASSLDRGAFEKLFF
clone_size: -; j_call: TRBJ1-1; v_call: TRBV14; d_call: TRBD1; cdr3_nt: TGTGCCAGCAGCCTCCGGACAGGGGGCCAGAACACTGAAGCTTTCTTT; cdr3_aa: CASSLRTGGQNTEAFF
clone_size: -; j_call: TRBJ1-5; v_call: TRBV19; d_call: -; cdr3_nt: TGTGCCACCAGGCCCAGGGAGGGCAATCAGCCCCAGCATTTT; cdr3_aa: CATRPREGNQPQHF
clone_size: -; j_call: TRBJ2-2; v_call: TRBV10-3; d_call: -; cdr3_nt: TGTGCCATCAGTGAAACAGGGTGGGGCACCGGGGAGCTGTTTTTT; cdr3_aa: CAISETGWGTGELFF
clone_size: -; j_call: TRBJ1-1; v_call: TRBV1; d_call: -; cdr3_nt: TGCACCAGCAGCCACCCAAAACAACAGGGTCCCACTGAAGCTTTCTTT; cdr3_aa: CTSSHPKQQGPTEAFF
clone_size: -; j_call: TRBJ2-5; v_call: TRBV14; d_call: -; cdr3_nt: TGTGCCAGCAGCCAAACAGCACACCCACAAGAGACCCAGTACTTC; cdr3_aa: CASSQTAHPQETQYF
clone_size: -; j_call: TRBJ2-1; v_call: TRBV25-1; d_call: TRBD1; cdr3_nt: TGTGCCAGCAGTGTCAAGATAGGGACAGCGAGCTCCTACAATGAGCAGTTCTTC; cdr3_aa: CASSVKIGTASSYNEQFF
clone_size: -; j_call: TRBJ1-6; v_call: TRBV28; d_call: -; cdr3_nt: TGTGCCAGCAGTTTAAACAGGCCCGGGTCACCCCTCCACTTT; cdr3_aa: CASSLNRPGSPLHF
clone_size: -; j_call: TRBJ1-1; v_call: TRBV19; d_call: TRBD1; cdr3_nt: TGTGCCAGTGCTTTAACAGGGGCTACAGAAGCTTTCTTT; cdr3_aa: CASALTGATEAFF
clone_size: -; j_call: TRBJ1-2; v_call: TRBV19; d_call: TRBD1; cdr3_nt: TGTGCCAGTAGTATAGTCCAGGGGGATGGCTACACCTTC; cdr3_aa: CASSIVQGDGYTF
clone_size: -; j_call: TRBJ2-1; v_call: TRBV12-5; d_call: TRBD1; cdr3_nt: TGTGCTAGTGGTCCCACAGGGGTGAATGAGCAGTTCTTC; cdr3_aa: CASGPTGVNEQFF
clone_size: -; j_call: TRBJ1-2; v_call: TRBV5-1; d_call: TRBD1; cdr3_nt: TGCGCCAGCAGCTTCTACTTGGACAGGGAGTATGGCTACACCTTC; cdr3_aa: CASSFYLDREYGYTF
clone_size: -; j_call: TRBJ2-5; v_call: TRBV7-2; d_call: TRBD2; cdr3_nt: TGTGCCAGCAGCTCCCACGCGGGAGGAGAGACCCAGTACTTC; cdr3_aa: CASSSHAGGETQYF
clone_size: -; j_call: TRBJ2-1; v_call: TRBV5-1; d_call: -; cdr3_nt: TGCGCCAGCAGCTTGGGACTCGGTAGCTCCTACAATGAGCAGTTCTTC; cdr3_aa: CASSLGLGSSYNEQFF
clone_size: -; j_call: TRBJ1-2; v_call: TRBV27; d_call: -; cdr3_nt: TGTGCCAGCAGTACGACCGGGAACTCAGCTAACTATGGCTACACCTTC; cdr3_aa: CASSTTGNSANYGYTF
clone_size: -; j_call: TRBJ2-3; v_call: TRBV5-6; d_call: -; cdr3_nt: TGTGCCAGCAACCCCCGGTTCAGCACAGATACGCAGTATTTT; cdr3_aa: CASNPRFSTDTQYF
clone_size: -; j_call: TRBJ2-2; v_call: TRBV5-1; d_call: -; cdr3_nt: TGCGCCAGCAGCTTGGTGTGGACAGCGTTCGGGGGGGAGCTGTTTTTT; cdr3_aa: CASSLVWTAFGGELFF
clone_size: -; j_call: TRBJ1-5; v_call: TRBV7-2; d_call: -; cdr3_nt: TGTGCCAGCAGCCCCCTCGGGGGGGTCGGTAGCAATCAGCCCCAGCATTTT; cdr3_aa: CASSPLGGVGSNQPQHF
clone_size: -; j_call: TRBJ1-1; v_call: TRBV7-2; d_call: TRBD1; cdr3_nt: TGTGCCAGCAGCCGGGGACAGGGTAACACTGAAGCTTTCTTT; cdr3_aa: CASSRGQGNTEAFF
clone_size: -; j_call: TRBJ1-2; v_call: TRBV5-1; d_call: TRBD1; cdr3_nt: TGCGCCAGCAGCGAAGGGACAGGCGATGGCTACACCTTC; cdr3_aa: CASSEGTGDGYTF
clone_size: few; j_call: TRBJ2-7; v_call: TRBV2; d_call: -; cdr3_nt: TGTGCCAGCAGGGATCTTTACAGGTACGAGCAGTACTTC; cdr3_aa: CASRDLYRYEQYF
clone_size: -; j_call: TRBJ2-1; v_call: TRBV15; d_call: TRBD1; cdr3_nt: TGTGCCACCGAGACAGGGCGTGAGCAGTTCTTC; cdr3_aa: CATETGREQFF
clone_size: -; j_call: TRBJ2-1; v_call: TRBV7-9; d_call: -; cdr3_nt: TGTGCCAGCAGCCTAAAACAGCAGGGTAATGAGCAGTTCTTC; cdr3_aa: CASSLKQQGNEQFF